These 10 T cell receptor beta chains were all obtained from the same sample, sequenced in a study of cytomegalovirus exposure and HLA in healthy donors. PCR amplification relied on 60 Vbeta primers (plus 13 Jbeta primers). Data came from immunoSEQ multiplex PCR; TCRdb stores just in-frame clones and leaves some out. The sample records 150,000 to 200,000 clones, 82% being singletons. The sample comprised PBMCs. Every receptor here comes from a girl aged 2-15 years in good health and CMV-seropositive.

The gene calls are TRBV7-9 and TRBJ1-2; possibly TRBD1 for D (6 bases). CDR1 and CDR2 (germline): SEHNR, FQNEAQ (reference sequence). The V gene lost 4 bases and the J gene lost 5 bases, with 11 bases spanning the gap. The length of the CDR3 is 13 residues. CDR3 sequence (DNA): TGTGCCAGCAGCTACCAGGACAGATATGGCTACACCTTC. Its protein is CASSYQDRYGYTF.

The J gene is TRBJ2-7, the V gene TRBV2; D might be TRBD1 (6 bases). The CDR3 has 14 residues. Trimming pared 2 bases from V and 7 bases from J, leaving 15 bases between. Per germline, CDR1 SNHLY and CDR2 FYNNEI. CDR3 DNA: TGTGCCAGCAGTGAATCCGGGTGGGGGCCGGAGCAGTACTTC. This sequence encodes CASSESGWGPEQYF.

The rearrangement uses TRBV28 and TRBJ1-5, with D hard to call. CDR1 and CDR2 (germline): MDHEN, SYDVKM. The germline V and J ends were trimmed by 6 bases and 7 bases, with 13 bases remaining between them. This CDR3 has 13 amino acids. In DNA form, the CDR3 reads TGTGCCAGCAGCCCCACAGCATCACAGCCCCAGCATTTT. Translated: CASSPTASQPQHF.

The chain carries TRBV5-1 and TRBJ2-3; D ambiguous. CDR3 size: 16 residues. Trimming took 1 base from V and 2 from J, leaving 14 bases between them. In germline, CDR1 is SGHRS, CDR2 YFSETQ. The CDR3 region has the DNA TGCGCCAGCAGCTTGCCCCCGACAAGAAACACAGATACGCAGTATTTT. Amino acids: CASSLPPTRNTDTQYF.

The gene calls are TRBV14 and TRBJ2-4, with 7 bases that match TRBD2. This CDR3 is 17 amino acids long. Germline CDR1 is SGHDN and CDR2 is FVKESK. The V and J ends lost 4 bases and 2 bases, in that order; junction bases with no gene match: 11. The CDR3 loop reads CASSPSSGLVTKNIQYF. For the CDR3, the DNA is TGTGCCAGCAGCCCCAGTAGCGGGTTGGTTACCAAAAACATTCAGTACTTC.

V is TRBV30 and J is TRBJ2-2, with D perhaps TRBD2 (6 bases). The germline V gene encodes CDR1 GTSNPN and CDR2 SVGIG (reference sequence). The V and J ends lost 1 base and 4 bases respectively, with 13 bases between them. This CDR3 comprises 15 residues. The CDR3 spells CAWSGYAGSTGELFF. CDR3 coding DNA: TGTGCCTGGAGTGGGTACGCGGGAAGCACCGGGGAGCTGTTTTTT.

The CDR3 DNA reads TGTGCCAGCACGGACAGCAGGGGTGGTACGCAGTATTTT. Encoded protein: CASTDSRGGTQYF. The J gene is TRBJ2-3, the V gene TRBV6-5, with D possibly matching TRBD1 (6 bases). CDR1 and CDR2 from the germline V gene are MNHEY and SVGAGI. The CDR3 is made up of 13 amino acids. The V end was cut by 7 bases, the J end by 8 bases, with 16 bases between.

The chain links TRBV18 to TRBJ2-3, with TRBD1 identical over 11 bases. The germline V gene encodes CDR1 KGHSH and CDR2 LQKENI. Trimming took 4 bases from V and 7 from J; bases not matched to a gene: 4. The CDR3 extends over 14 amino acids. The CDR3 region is CASSQRDRGYTQYF. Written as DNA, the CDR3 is TGTGCCAGCTCACAGCGGGACAGGGGGTATACGCAGTATTTT.

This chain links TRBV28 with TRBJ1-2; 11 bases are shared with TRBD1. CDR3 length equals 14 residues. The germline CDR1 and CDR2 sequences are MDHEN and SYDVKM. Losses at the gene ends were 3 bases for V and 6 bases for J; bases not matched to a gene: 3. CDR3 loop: CASSFGQGADGYTF. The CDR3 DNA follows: TGTGCCAGCAGTTTCGGACAGGGGGCAGATGGCTACACCTTC.

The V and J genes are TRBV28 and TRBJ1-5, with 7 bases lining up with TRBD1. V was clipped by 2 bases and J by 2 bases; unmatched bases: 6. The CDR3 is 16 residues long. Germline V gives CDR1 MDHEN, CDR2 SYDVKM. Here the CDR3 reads CASSLNRGRGNQPQHF. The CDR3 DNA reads TGTGCCAGCAGTTTAAACAGGGGTCGTGGCAATCAGCCCCAGCATTTT.